What follows are 11 T cell receptor beta chains derived from one specimen sequenced in a study of shared clonotypes between healthy human individuals. Produced via immunoSEQ multiplex PCR; TCRdb's table is partial and in-frame only. The sample shows about 2.4 million clones, more than 85% of them seen only once. The sample consisted of naive CD4+ T cells from PBMCs. Subset specified: CD45RA+ positively selected. Receptors originate from a man younger than 35 in good health. Some clones in this sample may be carry-over from other donors' samples.

Only one count was recorded for this clone. This chain joins TRBV7-6 and TRBJ2-2, with D possibly being TRBD1 or TRBD2 (5 bases each). The CDR3 length is 15 residues. CDR1 is SGHVS and CDR2 is FNYEAQ in the germline V gene. V lost 5 bases to trimming and J lost 5 bases, with 15 bases between them. CDR3 sequence reads: CASSHRDVRTGELFF. The CDR3 DNA reads as TGTGCCAGCAGCCACCGGGACGTCAGGACCGGGGAGCTGTTTTTT. The variable domain in full, with the rest retrieved from reference TRBV7-6 and TRBJ2-2, is GAGVSQSPRYKVTKRGQDVALRCDPISGHVSLYWYRQALGQGPEFLTYFNYEAQQDKSGLPNDRFSAERPEGSISTLTIQRTEQRDSAMYRCASSHRDVRTGELFFGEGSRLTVL.

The rearrangement links TRBV5-5 to TRBJ1-2; D may be TRBD1 (5 bases). V gave up 4 bases and J gave up 3 bases, with 19 bases separating them. The CDR3 totals 16 residues. The germline V gene has CDR1 SGHKS and CDR2 YYEKEE (reference sequence). The CDR3 DNA follows: TGTGCCAGCAGCCCGGGCCGGCCGGGGGTCGACTATGGCTACACCTTC. As protein: CASSPGRPGVDYGYTF.

Points on this clone: In the same sample, other DNA sequences code for this CDR3. The chain combines TRBV5-1 with TRBJ2-1, with a weak D call TRBD2 (5 bases). The CDR3 is made up of 13 amino acids. Germline CDR1 is SGHRS and CDR2 is YFSETQ. With 5 bases removed from V and 0 bases from J, the gap between germline ends came to 6 bases. The CDR3 is CASRRDSYNEQFF. The CDR3 DNA is TGCGCCAGCAGGAGGGACTCCTACAATGAGCAGTTCTTC.

This clone appeared a single time. This rearrangement joins TRBV6-6 to TRBJ1-3; D possibly corresponds to TRBD1 (5 bases). Germline V lookup: CDR1 MNHNY, CDR2 SVGAGI (reference sequence). The CDR3 runs 15 residues. Trimming stripped 5 bases from V and 2 bases from J, with 13 bases between. The CDR3 nucleotides read TGTGCCAGCAGTCCCCCAGGGCCACCTGGAAACACCATATATTTT. Its translation: CASSPPGPPGNTIYF.

This clone appeared once. The gene calls are TRBV5-6 and TRBJ2-7, with 7 bases lining up with TRBD2. This CDR3 region has 14 residues. Trimming at V came to 6 bases and at J to 5 bases, leaving 11 bases not matched to a gene. From germline, CDR1 is SGHDT and CDR2 YYEEEE. CDR3 loop: CASTLGAGDDEQYF. The CDR3 nucleotides are TGTGCCAGCACCCTCGGCGCGGGGGACGACGAGCAGTACTTC.

V and J are TRBV20-1 and TRBJ2-5; D is ambiguous. Germline V lookup: CDR1 DFQATT, CDR2 SNEGSKA (reference sequence). V lost 7 bases and J 1 base, leaving 7 bases between the germline ends. There are 11 residues in the CDR3. The CDR3 is CSGGSQETQYF. CDR3 bases: TGCAGTGGAGGATCCCAAGAGACCCAGTACTTC.

This clone was found once. This rearrangement joins TRBV7-9 to TRBJ2-5; no reliable D call. TRBJ2-7 explains the end of the DNA better; the J call may be wrong. Germline V CDR1 and CDR2: SEHNR, FQNEAQ (reference sequence). CDR3 size: 17 residues. The DNA for the CDR3 is TGTGCCAGCAGCTTAACCACCTCGCACAATTCCTCCTACGAGCAGTACTTC. Encoded protein: CASSLTTSHNSSYEQYF.

Here the CDR3 DNA reads TGTGCCAGCAGCTCCCGACAGGGAGGGAACACTGAAGCTTTCTTT. Translating gives CASSSRQGGNTEAFF. V is TRBV5-5 and J is TRBJ1-1, with 7 bases that match TRBD1. With 3 bases clipped from V and 1 base from J, the junction kept 6 bases outside the gene matches. The CDR3 consists of 15 residues. Germline lookup yields CDR1 SGHKS and CDR2 YYEKEE (reference sequence).

This sequence joins TRBV5-1 and TRBJ2-5, with D perhaps TRBD1 (6 bases). Trimming removed 4 bases at V and 1 base at J, with 11 bases between. The CDR3 loop spans 14 amino acids. Germline assignment: CDR1 SGHRS and CDR2 YFSETQ. CDR3 coding DNA: TGCGCCAGCAGCCCGACAGGAACCCAAGAGACCCAGTACTTC. It translates to CASSPTGTQETQYF. The full variable domain, rest sourced from reference TRBV5-1 and TRBJ2-5, is KAGVTQTPRYLIKTRGQQVTLSCSPISGHRSVSWYQQTPGQGLQFLFEYFSETQRNKGNFPGRFSGRQFSNSRSEMNVSTLELGDSALYLCASSPTGTQETQYFGPGTRLLVL.

The chain uses TRBV7-2 and TRBJ1-5; 10 positions match TRBD1. Germline V CDR1 and CDR2: SGHTA, FQGNSA. There are 16 residues in the CDR3. V trimming: 5 bases; J trimming: 7 bases; junction bases outside the gene matches: 11. CDR3: CASSDRDRGMGQPQHF. The CDR3 DNA sequence: TGTGCCAGCAGCGACCGGGACAGGGGAATGGGACAGCCCCAGCATTTT.

V gene TRBV19 combines with J gene TRBJ2-2; maybe TRBD2 (5 bases). Trimming pared 0 bases from V and 4 bases from J, leaving 12 bases between. Germline loops: CDR1 LNHDA, CDR2 SQIVND (reference sequence). The CDR3 is 16 residues long. CDR3 amino acids: CASSIDRLARTGELFF. The CDR3 DNA follows: TGTGCCAGTAGTATAGATCGTCTAGCCCGCACCGGGGAGCTGTTTTTT.